The 13 T cell receptor beta chains reported below all come from one sample, sequenced in a study of PD-L1 blockade in urothelial cancer. Described time point: peripheral blood 6 weeks after treatment start. The repertoire was sequenced with immunoSEQ multiplex PCR; TCRdb's copy has only in-frame clones and lacks some. The table has about 30,000 clones, roughly nine tenths seen once; the top ten hold approximately 8.1%. This sample comprised PBMCs, obtained around atezolizumab (anti-PD-L1) treatment. The receptors shown here come from a man older than 75 with urothelial cancer.

This sequence joins TRBV11-2 and TRBJ2-1; possibly TRBD2 for D (6 bases). Germline V lookup: CDR1 SGHAT, CDR2 FQNNGV. The CDR3 loop spans 14 amino acids. The V gene lost 1 base and the J gene lost 6 bases, with 10 bases spanning the gap. The CDR3: CASSLVVAANEQFF. The DNA for the CDR3 is TGTGCCAGCAGCTTAGTGGTAGCGGCCAATGAGCAGTTCTTC. Based on the CDR3 plus reference TRBV11-2 and TRBJ2-1, the full variable domain is EAGVAQSPRYKIIEKRQSVAFWCNPISGHATLYWYQQILGQGPKLLIQFQNNGVVDDSQLPKDRFSAERLKGVDSTLKIQPAKLEDSAVYLCASSLVVAANEQFFGPGTRLTVL.

This clone is a singleton in its sample. The chain uses TRBV6-6 and TRBJ2-3, with D possibly TRBD1 on 5 matching bases. This CDR3 has 14 amino acids. V lost 6 bases and J lost 1, with 11 bases in between. CDR1 and CDR2 from the germline V gene are MNHNY and SVGAGI (reference sequence). CDR3 region: CASSRIGGTDTQYF. In DNA form, the CDR3 reads TGTGCCAGCAGCCGGATAGGGGGCACAGATACGCAGTATTTT.

The chain is built from TRBV30 and TRBJ1-1; D gene uncertain. Between the trimmed V and J ends, which lost 2 bases and 9 bases, there was a span of 10 bases. Looked up from germline, CDR1 is GTSNPN and CDR2 is SVGIG (reference sequence). The length of the CDR3 is 11 residues. Here the CDR3 DNA reads TGTGCCTGGAGTTCTGAGCTGAAAGCTTTCTTT. This codes for CAWSSELKAFF.

The V and J genes are TRBV28 and TRBJ2-3; no reliable D call. Germline lookup yields CDR1 MDHEN and CDR2 SYDVKM. Trimming removed 3 bases from V and 1 base from J, with 8 bases in between. The CDR3 consists of 14 residues. CDR3 in amino acids: CASSFLSGTDTQYF. The CDR3 bases are TGTGCCAGCAGTTTTTTAAGCGGCACAGATACGCAGTATTTT.

The CDR3 DNA is TGTGCCTGGAGTGAGCGGGAGAGGAATGAGCAGTTCTTC. It codes for CAWSERERNEQFF. The rearrangement links TRBV30 to TRBJ2-1; 8 bases are a match to TRBD2. Trimming removed 1 base from V and 7 bases from J; junction bases left unmatched: 3. Germline loops: CDR1 GTSNPN, CDR2 SVGIG (reference sequence). This CDR3 spans 13 amino acids.

The chain carries TRBV19 and TRBJ1-5; D possibly corresponds to TRBD1 (5 bases). The CDR3 is 13 residues long. Germline CDR1 is LNHDA and CDR2 is SQIVND (reference sequence). Trimming pared 6 bases from V and 3 bases from J, leaving 9 bases between. CDR3 sequence (DNA): TGTGCCAGTAGGGGGCAGACCAATCAGCCCCAGCATTTT. Its translation: CASRGQTNQPQHF.

The V call is TRBV9, the J call TRBJ2-1; maybe TRBD2 (7 bases). The germline CDR1 and CDR2 sequences are SGDLS and YYNGEE. V lost 2 bases, J lost 9 bases, and 21 bases lay in between. This CDR3 is 16 amino acids long. The CDR3 spells CASSVGVERGGGEQFF. DNA for the CDR3: TGTGCCAGCAGCGTCGGGGTCGAGAGAGGGGGGGGTGAGCAGTTCTTC.

A remark on this clone: A junction end diverges from the germline sequence, so it may reflect a read error. V gene TRBV5-1 combines with J gene TRBJ1-1; TRBD1 might be the D (5 bases). There are 13 residues in the CDR3. Germline lookup yields CDR1 SGHRS and CDR2 YFSETQ. The CDR3: CASSRGGESGAVF. The DNA of the CDR3 is TGCGCCAGCAGCCGGGGCGGGGAATCCGGAGCTGTCTTT. The whole variable domain, filled in from reference TRBV5-1 and TRBJ1-1, reads KAGVTQTPRYLIKTRGQQVTLSCSPISGHRSVSWYQQTPGQGLQFLFEYFSETQRNKGNFPGRFSGRQFSNSRSEMNVSTLELGDSALYLCASSRGGESGAVFGQGTRLTVV.

V gene TRBV19 combines with J gene TRBJ2-3; no clear D. V lost 6 bases and J 4 bases, leaving 11 bases between the germline ends. Germline V CDR1 and CDR2: LNHDA, SQIVND (reference sequence). The CDR3 covers 13 residues. The chain's CDR3 is CASRPSSPDTQYF. In DNA, the CDR3 is TGTGCCAGTAGACCTAGTAGTCCAGATACGCAGTATTTT.

The chain links TRBV12-2 to TRBJ2-3; the table names TRBD2, a call not compared with the DNA. TRBV12-2 is assigned pseudogene status. The CDR3 has 18 amino acids. The CDR3, as DNA: TGTGCAAGTCGCTCCCCCTGCGCTGGTCCAGCGGGCACAGATACGCAGTATTTT. This codes for CASRSPCAGPAGTDTQYF.

This chain uses TRBV5-1 with TRBJ2-1; 10 positions match TRBD1. The trim removed 4 bases at V and 4 bases at J, leaving 5 bases unmatched. Germline values: CDR1 SGHRS, CDR2 YFSETQ. The CDR3 consists of 15 residues. This CDR3 is CASSPGQGPYNEQFF. DNA for the CDR3: TGCGCCAGCAGCCCGGGACAGGGGCCTTACAATGAGCAGTTCTTC.

The chain is built from TRBV27 and TRBJ2-5; TRBD1 aligns across 8 bases. The DNA end is more similar to TRBJ2-7, so the J call may be wrong. CDR1 is MNHEY and CDR2 is SMNVEV in the germline V gene (reference sequence). The CDR3 has 15 amino acids. The CDR3: CASIQQGQGNYEQYF. The CDR3 nucleotides are TGTGCCAGCATCCAGCAAGGACAGGGTAACTACGAGCAGTACTTC.

CDR3 DNA: TGTGCCAGCAGAGGACAGGGACGGTCACCCCTCCACTTT. Translation gives CASRGQGRSPLHF. V and J are TRBV6-6 and TRBJ1-6; 8 nucleotides match TRBD1. Germline-derived CDR1 and CDR2 are MNHNY and SVGAGI (reference sequence). Losses at the gene ends were 6 bases for V and 10 bases for J; bases not matched to a gene: 5. This CDR3 has 13 amino acids.